This T cell receptor beta chain was found in a study of T cell responses to AZD1222 COVID-19 vaccine. Findings of the study overall: Regions 160-218 and 743-854 dominated among vaccine-associated CD4 TCRs spanning spike.

The method was immunoSEQ multiplex PCR; TCRdb's version includes in-frame clones alone and lacks a portion of them. The sample lists approximately 150,000 clones; roughly 90% were seen once. Worth noting for this clone: Antigen unknown.

Germline assignment: CDR1 MNHEY and CDR2 SMNVEV (reference sequence). The CDR3 is 15 amino acids. Unmatched junction bases numbered 0, after V lost 1 base and J lost 2 bases. The chain is built from TRBV27 and TRBJ1-4, with TRBD1 matching over 8 bases. The sequence was collected from an adult who received the AZD1222 COVID-19 vaccine. Sequences were derived from peripheral blood, sampled 28 days after the second AZD1222 dose. Written as DNA, the CDR3 is TGTGCCAGCAGTTTATGGACAGGGACTAATGAAAAACTGTTTTTT. Translation: CASSLWTGTNEKLFF.